The source of this T cell receptor (beta chain) is a study of post-analysis software for immune sequencing data. Study conclusions and caveats: A handful of TRBV segments were more frequent in patients than controls; TRBV5-6, TRBV5-1 and TRBV20-1 belonged to this group.

The ends were cut back, 4 bases at V and 5 bases at J, with 14 bases in the middle. This CDR3 comprises 14 residues. Germline V gene data show CDR1 as MNHNS and CDR2 as SASEGT. Prepared libraries of TCR beta cDNA carried unique molecular identifiers. Each CDR3 protein is one row after TCRdb ran MiXCR on the PCR reads. The table shows around 710,000 distinct CDR3 sequences, with around 45% occurring only once. A few counts support this clonotype. Its specificity is not known. The source material was blood. The chain recombines TRBV6-1 with TRBJ1-2; D is uncertain. The clonotype was recovered from a girl aged 5-17 years with multiple sclerosis. CDR3: CASSGPSFGYGYTF. For the CDR3, the DNA is TGTGCCAGCAGTGGCCCCTCCTTCGGGTATGGCTACACCTTC.